What follows are 9 T cell receptor beta chains derived from one specimen sequenced in a study of blood T cell repertoires in COVID-19. TCRdb keeps only in-frame clones here, not all; method: immunoSEQ multiplex PCR. The table lists around 130,000 clones, around four fifths of them singletons, with approximately 2.4% in the top ten. The sample was PBMCs or T cells enriched from blood (not recorded which). The source is a middle-aged man with acute COVID-19.

The V and J genes are TRBV21-1 and TRBJ1-2; the D call of TRBD1 is as the table states it, not checked on the DNA. TRBV21-1 is classified as a pseudogene. CDR3 length: 16 residues. This CDR3 reads CASSKARDRGLDGYTF. CDR3 coding DNA: TGTGCCAGCAGCAAAGCAAGAGACAGGGGGCTCGATGGCTACACCTTC.

In its sample, this clone was seen a few times. The chain carries TRBV5-1 and TRBJ2-5; TRBD2 aligns across 9 bases. The CDR3 has 15 residues. V was pared by 2 bases and J by 6 bases, with 8 bases of the junction left unmatched. Germline V lookup: CDR1 SGHRS, CDR2 YFSETQ. As DNA, the CDR3 is TGCGCCAGCAGCTTTAATAGCGGGGGATCAAAGACCCAGTACTTC. Translating it yields CASSFNSGGSKTQYF.

The V gene is TRBV12-5, the J gene TRBJ1-3; D perhaps matches TRBD1 (6 bases). Germline assignment: CDR1 LGHNT and CDR2 FRNRAP. Trimming left V 5 bases short and J 2 bases short, with 13 bases between. This CDR3 is built from 15 residues. The CDR3 is CASGPGHPAGNTIYF. The DNA for the CDR3 is TGTGCTAGTGGTCCGGGACATCCAGCTGGAAACACCATATATTTT.

The J gene is TRBJ2-1, the V gene TRBV27, with D possibly TRBD1 on 6 matching bases. V dropped 2 bases and J dropped 7 bases, with 12 bases sitting between them. This CDR3 is 14 amino acids long. Looked up from germline, CDR1 is MNHEY and CDR2 is SMNVEV (reference sequence). CDR3 region: CASSLRDIGNEQFF. In DNA, the CDR3 is TGTGCCAGCAGTTTAAGGGACATAGGGAATGAGCAGTTCTTC.

This clone has more than one count but fewer than ten. CDR3 DNA sequence: TGTGCCAGCAGGCTCGGGGTCGCAGGAAAGCAAGAGACCCAGTACTTC. It is translated as CASRLGVAGKQETQYF. This chain connects TRBV7-9 to TRBJ2-5; a weak D match, TRBD2 (5 bases). Germline CDR1 is SEHNR and CDR2 is FQNEAQ (reference sequence). V was cut by 6 bases and J by 2 bases, with 19 bases left in between. This CDR3 has 16 residues.

In regard to this clone: The same CDR3 also results from other DNA sequences found in this sample. This chain links TRBV5-1 with TRBJ2-3, with D possibly TRBD2 on 5 matching bases. There are 14 residues in the CDR3. The ends were cut back, 0 bases at V and 1 base at J, with 6 bases in the middle. Germline V gives CDR1 SGHRS, CDR2 YFSETQ. The CDR3 sequence: CASSLGTGTDTQYF. CDR3 nucleotides: TGCGCCAGCAGCTTGGGGACTGGCACAGATACGCAGTATTTT. The entire variable domain, with the rest obtained from reference TRBV5-1 and TRBJ2-3, is as follows: KAGVTQTPRYLIKTRGQQVTLSCSPISGHRSVSWYQQTPGQGLQFLFEYFSETQRNKGNFPGRFSGRQFSNSRSEMNVSTLELGDSALYLCASSLGTGTDTQYFGPGTRLTVL.

J is TRBJ2-2 and V is TRBV5-1, with D perhaps matching TRBD2 (5 bases). The V gene lost 7 bases and the J gene lost 5 bases, with 24 bases spanning the gap. The germline V gene has CDR1 SGHRS and CDR2 YFSETQ. The CDR3 is made up of 17 amino acids. The CDR3 loop is CASGGSDKLFGTGELFF. The CDR3 DNA reads as TGCGCCAGCGGAGGCTCCGACAAATTATTTGGGACCGGGGAGCTGTTTTTT.

The CDR3 coding sequence is TGTGCCAGTAGTTCAGCCCCGGGAACTGAAGCTTTCTTT. This sequence encodes CASSSAPGTEAFF. J is TRBJ1-1 and V is TRBV19, with unresolved D. Trimming pared 5 bases from V and 5 bases from J, leaving 12 bases between. This CDR3 has 13 amino acids. Germline V CDR1 and CDR2: LNHDA, SQIVND (reference sequence).

This chain connects TRBV5-6 to TRBJ1-4; TRBD1 agrees at 9 bases. Germline trimming cut 4 bases from V and 3 bases from J; bases unmatched to any gene: 4. This CDR3 has 15 residues. Germline-derived CDR1 and CDR2 are SGHDT and YYEEEE. The CDR3 nucleotides are TGTGCCAGCAGCCCGGGACAGGGAGCTAATGAAAAACTGTTTTTT. Translation: CASSPGQGANEKLFF.